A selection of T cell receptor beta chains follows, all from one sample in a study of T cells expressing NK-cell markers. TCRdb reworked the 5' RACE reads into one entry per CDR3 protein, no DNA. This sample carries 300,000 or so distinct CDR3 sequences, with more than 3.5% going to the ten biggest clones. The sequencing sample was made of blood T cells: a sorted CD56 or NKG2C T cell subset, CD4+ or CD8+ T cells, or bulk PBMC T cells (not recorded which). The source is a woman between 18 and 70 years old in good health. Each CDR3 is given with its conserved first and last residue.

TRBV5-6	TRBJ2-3	CASRLGASDTQYF
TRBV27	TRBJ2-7	CASSLSGQGMAYEQYF
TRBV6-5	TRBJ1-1	CASSSPRWNTEAFF
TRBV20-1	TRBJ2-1	CSAAVLAGTSYNEQFF
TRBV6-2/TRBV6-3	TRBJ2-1	CASSYWGNPGRNEQFF
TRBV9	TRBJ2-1	CASSGTRGGRGYNEQFF
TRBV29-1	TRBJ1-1	CSVWEQGMNTEAFF
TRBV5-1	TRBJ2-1	CASSLDRPKYNEQFF
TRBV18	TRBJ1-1	CASSREENTEAFF
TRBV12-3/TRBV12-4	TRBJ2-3	CASSSANTDTQYF
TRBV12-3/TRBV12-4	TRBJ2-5	CASSPGTFRWNPQETQYF
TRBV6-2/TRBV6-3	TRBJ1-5	CASRTGRQPQHF
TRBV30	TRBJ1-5	CAWRTGNQPQHF
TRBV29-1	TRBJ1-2	CSDVRDESYGYTF
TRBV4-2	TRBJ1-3	CASSREDSGNTIYF
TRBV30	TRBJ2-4	CAWSVNGVAKNIQYF
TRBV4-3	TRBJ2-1	CASSRPKGLAGTRSYNEQFF
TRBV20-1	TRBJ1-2	CSVRTGGYGYTF
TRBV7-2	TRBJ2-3	CASSSGTLDTQYF
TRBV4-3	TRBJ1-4	CASSQNEKLVF
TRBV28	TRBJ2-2	CASSSKPAGTGAGELFF
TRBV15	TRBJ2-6	CATSRAGANVLTF